This entry lists 13 T cell receptor beta chains sequenced from one sample in a study of OX40 agonist ivuxolimab in advanced cancers. Data came from immunoSEQ multiplex PCR; TCRdb stores just in-frame clones and leaves some out. The data contain 35,000 to 45,000 clones, about 79% of them singletons. The sample was CD4+ or CD8+ T cells sorted from blood, taken in a trial of the OX40 agonist ivuxolimab. The receptors shown here come from an adult with an advanced solid tumor such as melanoma, head and neck, liver or kidney cancer.

The chain has TRBV27 and TRBJ1-4, with D hard to call. Germline V gene sequence: CDR1 MNHEY, CDR2 SMNVEV (reference sequence). The germline V and J ends were trimmed by 4 bases and 0 bases, with 12 bases remaining between them. This CDR3 has 16 amino acids. CDR3 coding DNA: TGTGCCAGCAGTTCCGAGGGCCACACAACTAATGAAAAACTGTTTTTT. Translation: CASSSEGHTTNEKLFF.

The chain recombines TRBV11-2 with TRBJ2-5; the match to TRBD1 covers 8 bases. CDR1 is SGHAT, CDR2 FQNNGV, per germline. The V gene end was trimmed by 2 bases and the J gene end by 5 bases; junction bases not matched to a gene: 10. The CDR3 spans 16 residues. This CDR3 is CASSLPTGGYGETQYF. The CDR3 DNA sequence: TGTGCCAGCAGCTTACCTACAGGGGGTTACGGGGAGACCCAGTACTTC.

In its sample, this clone was seen once. This rearrangement joins TRBV6-4 to TRBJ1-2; tentatively, D is TRBD1 (6 bases). Germline V gene data show CDR1 as MRHNA and CDR2 as SNTAGT. This CDR3 spans 15 amino acids. The ends were cut back, 2 bases at V and 2 bases at J, with 12 bases in the middle. The CDR3 spells CASSDNGGANYGYTF. DNA for the CDR3: TGTGCCAGCAGTGACAACGGGGGCGCGAACTATGGCTACACCTTC.

The gene calls are TRBV9 and TRBJ2-3, with D possibly TRBD2 on 5 matching bases. Germline V gene sequence: CDR1 SGDLS, CDR2 YYNGEE. This CDR3 comprises 14 residues. V was trimmed by 1 base and J by 4 bases, leaving 10 bases between them. CDR3 in amino acids: CASSVLVSADTQYF. The CDR3 DNA reads TGTGCCAGCAGCGTATTAGTTAGCGCAGATACGCAGTATTTT.

In DNA, the CDR3 is TGCGCCAGCAGTATACTTGACGCAGATACGCAGTATTTT. Translating it yields CASSILDADTQYF. This chain connects TRBV10-2 to TRBJ2-3; no firm D call. This CDR3 contains 13 residues. The V and J ends lost 5 bases and 4 bases respectively, with 10 bases between them. Germline V gives CDR1 WSHSY, CDR2 SAAADI.

In nucleotides, the CDR3 is TGTGCCAGCAGCTTGGTGGCTAGCGGGGTCTCCTACGAGCAGTACTTC. Protein: CASSLVASGVSYEQYF. J is TRBJ2-7 and V is TRBV5-6; 9 bases agree with TRBD2. Trimming took 0 bases from V and 0 from J; bases not matched to a gene: 4. Germline V gene data show CDR1 as SGHDT and CDR2 as YYEEEE. The CDR3 totals 16 residues. The whole variable domain, filled in from reference TRBV5-6 and TRBJ2-7, reads DAGVTQSPTHLIKTRGQQVTLRCSPKSGHDTVSWYQQALGQGPQFIFQYYEEEERQRGNFPDRFSGHQFPNYSSELNVNALLLGDSALYLCASSLVASGVSYEQYFGPGTRLTVT.

The chain has TRBV7-3 and TRBJ1-4, with D unclear. The V end lost 0 bases, the J end lost 4 bases, and 18 bases lay between the germline ends. The germline V gene has CDR1 SGHTA and CDR2 FQGTGA. The CDR3 loop spans 18 amino acids. The CDR3 bases are TGTGCCAGCAGCTTAACACGGGTCACCACCGGGAGTAATGAAAAACTGTTTTTT. Protein sequence: CASSLTRVTTGSNEKLFF.

The chain employs TRBV10-3 and TRBJ1-2; D gene uncertain. This CDR3 is 12 amino acids long. Germline-derived CDR1 and CDR2 are ENHRY and SYGVKD. Deletions cut 3 bases from V and 5 bases from J, with 7 bases between. Here the CDR3 reads CAISESGYGYTF. CDR3 nucleotide sequence: TGTGCCATCAGTGAAAGTGGGTATGGCTACACCTTC.

J is TRBJ2-7 and V is TRBV5-1, with a weak D call TRBD1 (7 bases). Germline V gives CDR1 SGHRS, CDR2 YFSETQ. This CDR3 region has 14 residues. V lost 0 bases to trimming and J lost 3 bases, with 10 bases between them. The chain's CDR3 is CASSLDQGGYEQYF. CDR3 DNA sequence: TGCGCCAGCAGCTTGGATCAGGGGGGCTACGAGCAGTACTTC.

This chain uses TRBV11-2 with TRBJ2-5; perhaps TRBD2 as D (5 bases). Germline loops: CDR1 SGHAT, CDR2 FQNNGV. This CDR3 has 12 amino acids. Trimming cost V 8 bases and J 7 bases, with 14 bases left between them. The CDR3: CASQSEGGTQYF. The CDR3 coding sequence is TGTGCCAGCCAATCTGAGGGCGGGACCCAGTACTTC.

The J gene is TRBJ2-4, the V gene TRBV9, with TRBD1 as a possible D gene (6 bases). The CDR3 runs 15 residues. The germline gives CDR1 SGDLS, CDR2 YYNGEE. V gave up 0 bases and J gave up 7 bases, with 14 bases separating them. In DNA, the CDR3 is TGTGCCAGCAGCGTAGCACCGATTGGGGGCAACATTCAGTACTTC. It translates to CASSVAPIGGNIQYF.

This clone was picked up a small number of times. This chain uses TRBV9 with TRBJ2-7; 12 nucleotides match TRBD2. In germline, CDR1 is SGDLS, CDR2 YYNGEE. The CDR3 sequence is 16 residues long. V shed 4 bases and J 2 bases; nucleotides not matched to a gene: 7. CDR3 bases: TGTGCCAGCAGCCCTCTAGCGGGGGGGCCGACCTACGAGCAGTACTTC. Protein: CASSPLAGGPTYEQYF.

V usage is TRBV30 and J usage is TRBJ2-3; D is uncertain. Trimming took 3 bases from V and 0 from J, leaving 7 bases between them. The germline CDR1 and CDR2 sequences are GTSNPN and SVGIG (reference sequence). The CDR3 sequence is 13 residues long. CDR3 in DNA: TGTGCCTGGAGGACGGCTAGCACAGATACGCAGTATTTT. It is translated as CAWRTASTDTQYF. Filled out from reference TRBV30 and TRBJ2-3, the complete variable domain reads SQTIHQWPATLVQPVGSPLSLECTVEGTSNPNLYWYRQAAGRGLQLLFYSVGIGQISSEVPQNLSASRPQDRQFILSSKKLLLSDSGFYLCAWRTASTDTQYFGPGTRLTVL.